The 31 T cell receptor beta chains in this list originate from one sample, sequenced in a study of cytomegalovirus exposure and HLA in healthy donors. The PCR was carried out with 60 Vbeta primers and 13 Jbeta primers. The data were produced by immunoSEQ multiplex PCR, yet TCRdb's version contains in-frame clones alone and is incomplete. The table shows 200,000 to 250,000 clones, with around 73% occurring only once. Sequencing used PBMCs. Receptor source: a male donor in good health and CMV-seronegative.

The chain employs TRBV15 and TRBJ1-5; D unclear. Trimming took 0 bases from V and 3 from J, leaving 21 bases between them. CDR3 length: 19 amino acids. From germline, CDR1 is LNHNV and CDR2 YYDKDF (reference sequence). The CDR3 reads CATSRDLQEVWLPNQPQHF. The CDR3 DNA is TGTGCCACCAGCAGAGATCTCCAGGAGGTGTGGTTACCCAATCAGCCCCAGCATTTT.

The chain recombines TRBV25-1 with TRBJ2-2; TRBD2 matches at 11 bases. Trimming removed 5 bases from V and 5 bases from J; junction bases left unmatched: 7. The CDR3 has 16 amino acids. Germline V gene sequence: CDR1 MGHDK, CDR2 SYGVNS. The CDR3 region has the DNA TGTGCCAGCAGTAGGCTAGCGGGAGGAGAAACCGGGGAGCTGTTTTTT. Its translation: CASSRLAGGETGELFF.

The chain combines TRBV7-3 with TRBJ2-2; 11 bases fit TRBD2. Germline CDR1 is SGHTA and CDR2 is FQGTGA. This CDR3 spans 20 amino acids. With V trimmed by 5 bases and J by 7 bases, 21 bases remained unmatched. The CDR3 spells CASSQPAWLAGGGNGGELFF. Here the CDR3 DNA reads TGTGCCAGCAGCCAACCCGCGTGGCTAGCGGGAGGTGGGAACGGCGGGGAGCTGTTTTTT.

The J gene is TRBJ2-1, the V gene TRBV29-1; TRBD2 matches at 7 bases. The ends lost 4 bases at V and 4 bases at J; junction bases unmatched: 10. Germline V gives CDR1 SQVTM, CDR2 ANQGSEA. The CDR3 length is 15 residues. The CDR3 DNA reads as TGCAGCGTTGCATCCTCGCGGGGGAGGTACAATGAGCAGTTCTTC. Its protein product is CSVASSRGRYNEQFF.

The genes are TRBV18 and TRBJ2-7, with 8 bases aligning to TRBD1. The CDR3 sequence is 15 residues long. Germline V gene sequence: CDR1 KGHSH, CDR2 LQKENI. V was pared by 6 bases and J by 0 bases, with 7 bases of the junction left unmatched. CDR3 protein: CASSFGQGFSYEQYF. CDR3 coding DNA: TGTGCCAGCTCGTTCGGACAGGGATTCTCCTACGAGCAGTACTTC.

This sequence joins TRBV18 and TRBJ1-2, with TRBD1 matching over 8 bases. The J segment lost 8 bases and the V segment lost 2 bases, leaving 13 bases of the junction unmatched. Germline-derived CDR1 and CDR2 are KGHSH and LQKENI. The CDR3 spans 16 residues. The CDR3 region has the DNA TGTGCCAGCTCACCAAAGGACAGGGCGTCTTTCCGGGGCTACACCTTC. Translated, it gives CASSPKDRASFRGYTF.

This chain uses TRBV12-1 with TRBJ2-3; the D call in the table, TRBD2, was not verified against the DNA. TRBV12-1 has pseudogene status. The CDR3 totals 16 residues. The CDR3 is CASSWTGTRCTDTQYF. Written as DNA, the CDR3 is TGTGCCAGCAGCTGGACCGGGACTAGGTGCACAGATACGCAGTATTTT.

This clone has more than one count but fewer than ten. This chain joins TRBV18 and TRBJ1-4; weak D call: TRBD1 (6 bases). V gave up 6 bases and J gave up 4 bases, with 9 bases separating them. This CDR3 is 13 amino acids long. Germline CDR1 and CDR2: KGHSH and LQKENI. Written as DNA, the CDR3 is TGTGCCAGCTCGGACAGATATAATGAAAAACTGTTTTTT. This sequence encodes CASSDRYNEKLFF.

The V call is TRBV7-2, the J call TRBJ2-1, with 8 bases identical to TRBD2. Trimming at V came to 5 bases and at J to 9 bases, leaving 12 bases not matched to a gene. The CDR3 spans 15 residues. Per the germline V gene, CDR1 is SGHTA and CDR2 is FQGNSA. The chain's CDR3 is CASSPRSGSVVEQFF. In DNA form, the CDR3 reads TGTGCCAGCAGCCCTCGGAGCGGGAGTGTTGTTGAGCAGTTCTTC. Drawing the rest from reference TRBV7-2 and TRBJ2-1, the complete variable domain is GAGVSQSPSNKVTEKGKDVELRCDPISGHTALYWYRQSLGQGLEFLIYFQGNSAPDKSGLPSDRFSAERTGGSVSTLTIQRTQQEDSAVYLCASSPRSGSVVEQFFGPGTRLTVL.

The J gene is TRBJ2-1, the V gene TRBV2; the D gene is possibly TRBD2 (6 bases). The CDR3 loop spans 15 amino acids. V lost 4 bases to trimming and J lost 6 bases, with 16 bases between them. The germline gives CDR1 SNHLY, CDR2 FYNNEI. CDR3 region: CASSVPRLGGNEQFF. The CDR3 nucleotides read TGTGCCAGCAGTGTCCCCCGACTAGGTGGCAATGAGCAGTTCTTC.

This chain joins TRBV12-5 and TRBJ2-2; TRBD2 matches 11 bases. V gave up 1 base and J gave up 4 bases; unmatched junction bases: 8. This CDR3 is built from 18 residues. The germline CDR1 and CDR2 sequences are LGHNT and FRNRAP. The chain's CDR3 is CASGLGMGLADLTGELFF. The CDR3 DNA is TGTGCTAGTGGTTTGGGCATGGGACTAGCGGACCTCACCGGGGAGCTGTTTTTT. Combining the CDR3 with reference TRBV12-5 and TRBJ2-2 gives the whole variable domain DARVTQTPRHKVTEMGQEVTMRCQPILGHNTVFWYRQTMMQGLELLAYFRNRAPLDDSGMPKDRFSAEMPDATLATLKIQPSEPRDSAVYFCASGLGMGLADLTGELFFGEGSRLTVL.

This chain joins TRBV7-8 and TRBJ2-2; TRBD1 is a possible D gene (6 bases). Trimming cost V 4 bases and J 2 bases, with 14 bases left between them. CDR1 and CDR2 from the germline V gene are SGHVS and FQNEAQ. This CDR3 is built from 16 residues. The CDR3 DNA is TGTGCCAGCAGCTACATCCGACAGGCTAACACCGGGGAGCTGTTTTTT. Residues: CASSYIRQANTGELFF. Full variable domain (missing parts from reference TRBV7-8 and TRBJ2-2): GAGVSQSPRYKVAKRGQDVALRCDPISGHVSLFWYQQALGQGPEFLTYFQNEAQLDKSGLPSDRFFAERPEGSVSTLKIQRTQQEDSAVYLCASSYIRQANTGELFFGEGSRLTVL.

V and J are TRBV5-5 and TRBJ2-5; D gene unclear. Trimming cost V 0 bases and J 3 bases, with 9 bases left between them. The CDR3 covers 14 residues. CDR1 and CDR2 (germline): SGHKS, YYEKEE (reference sequence). The CDR3, as DNA: TGTGCCAGCAGCTTGGAAGTGAGAGAAGAGACCCAGTACTTC. Translating gives CASSLEVREETQYF.

The chain joins TRBV5-1 to TRBJ2-5; D may be TRBD2 (6 bases). CDR1 is SGHRS, CDR2 YFSETQ, per germline. This CDR3 has 13 residues. Trimming removed 8 bases at V and 2 bases at J, with 13 bases between. The CDR3 loop reads CASALEGQETQYF. CDR3 bases: TGCGCCAGTGCCTTGGAGGGTCAAGAGACCCAGTACTTC.

The chain links TRBV9 to TRBJ2-3; TRBD2 agrees at 9 bases. CDR1 SGDLS and CDR2 YYNGEE come from the germline V gene. The V segment lost 1 base and the J segment 1 base; nucleotides outside the gene matches: 1. The CDR3 sequence is 15 residues long. The CDR3 DNA follows: TGTGCCAGCAGCGTAAGACTAGCGGGCACAGATACGCAGTATTTT. Residues: CASSVRLAGTDTQYF.

The chain has TRBV2 and TRBJ1-3; 9 bases align to TRBD1. Per the germline V gene, CDR1 is SNHLY and CDR2 is FYNNEI. CDR3 length: 16 residues. With V trimmed by 5 bases and J by 4 bases, 9 bases remained unmatched. CDR3: CASSPNRGRIGNTIYF. Written as DNA, the CDR3 is TGTGCCAGCAGTCCTAACAGGGGGCGAATCGGAAACACCATATATTTT.

This chain connects TRBV7-9 to TRBJ2-4; TRBD2 agrees at 9 bases. Trimming took 1 base from V and 5 from J; bases not matched to a gene: 6. This CDR3 is built from 16 residues. CDR1 SEHNR and CDR2 FQNEAQ come from the germline V gene (reference sequence). CDR3 sequence reads: CASSLGAGGGQNIQYF. CDR3 nucleotide sequence: TGTGCCAGCAGCTTAGGAGCGGGGGGTGGGCAAAACATTCAGTACTTC.

The V and J genes are TRBV28 and TRBJ1-4; possibly TRBD1 for D (6 bases). The germline gives CDR1 MDHEN, CDR2 SYDVKM. The CDR3 length is 14 residues. Trimming took off 6 bases at V and 6 bases at J, with 14 bases between the two ends. The CDR3 DNA sequence: TGTGCCAGCAGCCAAGGGGGGGTTCATGAAAAACTGTTTTTT. Amino acid sequence: CASSQGGVHEKLFF.

CDR3 protein: CASSDLTGANYGYTF. Written as DNA, the CDR3 is TGTGCCAGCAGTGACCTGACAGGGGCGAACTATGGCTACACCTTC. The chain carries TRBV6-1 and TRBJ1-2; TRBD1 matches at 8 bases. After removal of 3 bases from V and 2 bases from J, the junction contained 5 bases not matched to a gene. The CDR3 has 15 amino acids. Germline lookup yields CDR1 MNHNS and CDR2 SASEGT.

CDR3 region: CASSLGQGNTDTQYF. The CDR3 nucleotides are TGTGCCAGCAGCTTAGGGCAGGGTAACACAGATACGCAGTATTTT. The rearrangement links TRBV5-4 to TRBJ2-3; a weak D match, TRBD1 (5 bases). This CDR3 has 15 residues. Trimming left V 2 bases short and J 2 bases short, with 12 bases between. Germline V gives CDR1 SGHNT, CDR2 YYREEE (reference sequence).

The chain recombines TRBV10-3 with TRBJ2-5, with D maybe TRBD2 (5 bases). The assigned J gene may be wrong: the sequence end matches TRBJ2-7 better. Germline CDR1 reads ENHRY; CDR2 reads SYGVKD. The CDR3 covers 15 residues. DNA for the CDR3: TGTGCCATCAGTGCCGGTACACGAGAGGGCTACGAGCAGTACTTC. Its translation is CAISAGTREGYEQYF.

The V and J genes are TRBV29-1 and TRBJ2-1; 7 nucleotides align to TRBD2. CDR3 size: 14 residues. Germline V lookup: CDR1 SQVTM, CDR2 ANQGSEA. The junction had 9 bases not matched to a gene; V was cut back by 4 bases and J by 6 bases. Here the CDR3 reads CSVVPRTSVNEQFF. The CDR3 nucleotides read TGCAGCGTTGTGCCCAGAACTAGCGTCAATGAGCAGTTCTTC.

This clone was counted a single time. The chain has TRBV11-2 and TRBJ2-7; possible D gene TRBD1, 5 bases. This CDR3 comprises 15 residues. The germline V gene encodes CDR1 SGHAT and CDR2 FQNNGV. V lost 0 bases to trimming and J lost 1 base, with 10 bases between them. The DNA for the CDR3 is TGTGCCAGCAGCTTAGAAAGGGGTTTTTCCTACGAGCAGTACTTC. Translating it yields CASSLERGFSYEQYF.

The rearrangement links TRBV6-5 to TRBJ2-4; D might be TRBD2 (6 bases). Trimming took 7 bases from V and 7 from J, leaving 14 bases between them. The germline CDR1 and CDR2 sequences are MNHEY and SVGAGI. This CDR3 spans 13 amino acids. In DNA, the CDR3 is TGTGCCAGCACCACCGGGGGTCGGAACATTCAGTACTTC. It codes for CASTTGGRNIQYF.

The chain is built from TRBV19 and TRBJ1-5, with a weak D call TRBD1 (6 bases). Per the germline V gene, CDR1 is LNHDA and CDR2 is SQIVND (reference sequence). This CDR3 has 15 amino acids. V gave up 1 base and J gave up 7 bases, with 14 bases separating them. The CDR3 protein is CASSIGLGQRQPQHF. The CDR3 nucleotides are TGTGCCAGTAGTATAGGCCTGGGACAAAGGCAGCCCCAGCATTTT.

This clone has a handful of counts. The J gene is TRBJ2-7, the V gene TRBV9; 8 bases line up with TRBD2. The CDR3 has 14 residues. In germline, CDR1 is SGDLS, CDR2 YYNGEE. Trimming at V came to 7 bases and at J to 5 bases, leaving 11 bases not matched to a gene. CDR3 region: CASSLSGKADEQYF. Written as DNA, the CDR3 is TGTGCCAGCTCCCTTAGCGGGAAAGCCGACGAGCAGTACTTC.

The rearrangement joins TRBV5-4 to TRBJ1-5; D remains ambiguous. The germline CDR1 and CDR2 sequences are SGHNT and YYREEE (reference sequence). The CDR3 runs to 20 residues. Trimming took 2 bases from V and 3 from J, leaving 27 bases between them. This CDR3 is CASSLSMAGATPFTNQPQHF. In DNA, the CDR3 is TGTGCCAGCAGCTTATCTATGGCAGGTGCTACACCTTTTACCAATCAGCCCCAGCATTTT.

The J gene is TRBJ1-1, the V gene TRBV5-1, with D possibly TRBD1 on 6 matching bases. This CDR3 is 14 amino acids long. Trimming cost V 4 bases and J 4 bases, with 14 bases left between them. Germline V gives CDR1 SGHRS, CDR2 YFSETQ. CDR3 residues: CASSVRGKSTEAFF. The CDR3 DNA follows: TGCGCCAGCAGCGTAAGGGGGAAGAGCACTGAAGCTTTCTTT.

This sequence joins TRBV5-1 and TRBJ2-5; TRBD1 matches 8 bases. The end of the DNA aligns better with TRBJ2-7, so the J call may be wrong. There are 15 residues in the CDR3. In germline, CDR1 is SGHRS, CDR2 YFSETQ. The CDR3 DNA reads TGCGCCAGCAGCCAGCGGACAGGGAGAAGCTACGAGCAGTACTTC. It specifies CASSQRTGRSYEQYF.

The chain combines TRBV4-1 with TRBJ1-5; D gene uncertain. The germline V gene encodes CDR1 MGHRA and CDR2 YSYEKL. V dropped 4 bases and J dropped 3 bases, with 16 bases sitting between them. This CDR3 has 16 residues. CDR3 in amino acids: CASSPLGEGDNQPQHF. CDR3 in DNA: TGCGCCAGCAGCCCGCTTGGGGAGGGCGACAATCAGCCCCAGCATTTT.

The chain has TRBV27 and TRBJ1-1; maybe TRBD1 (6 bases). The V gene lost 3 bases and the J gene lost 4 bases, with 12 bases spanning the gap. Per germline, CDR1 MNHEY and CDR2 SMNVEV (reference sequence). This CDR3 has 14 residues. For the CDR3, the DNA is TGTGCCAGCAGTTTTAGAAGGGGGATCACTGAAGCTTTCTTT. Protein: CASSFRRGITEAFF.